These 31 T cell receptor beta chains originate from one sample sequenced in a study of T cells after yellow fever vaccination. TCRdb processed the 5' RACE reads anew with MiXCR; each CDR3 protein has one entry. This sample has roughly 500,000 distinct CDR3 sequences, with about a fifth found just once. The sample in question was PBMCs, obtained 15 days after the yellow fever booster vaccination. Receptors were obtained from a man younger than 40 who received the YFV17D yellow fever vaccine.

This clonotype appeared a few times. V and J are TRBV10-3 and TRBJ2-3; D remains unclear. Trimming pared 7 bases from V and 0 bases from J, leaving 14 bases between. This CDR3 contains 15 residues. Germline V gives CDR1 ENHRY, CDR2 SYGVKD. The DNA for the CDR3 is TGTGCCATCAAGGGAATAGCCGACAGCACAGATACGCAGTATTTT. Amino acids: CAIKGIADSTDTQYF.

This clonotype was recorded a few times. This chain connects TRBV20-1 to TRBJ2-5; D is ambiguous. With 0 bases removed from V and 1 base from J, the gap between germline ends came to 6 bases. The CDR3 is 13 residues long. CDR1 and CDR2 from the germline V gene are DFQATT and SNEGSKA (reference sequence). CDR3: CSARDTVQETQYF. The CDR3 nucleotides read TGCAGTGCTAGAGATACCGTCCAAGAGACCCAGTACTTC.

The V call is TRBV6-2 or TRBV6-3, the J call TRBJ2-7; TRBD1 or TRBD2 may be the D gene (5 bases each). Looked up from germline, CDR1 is MNHEY and CDR2 is SVGEGT. The CDR3 has 16 amino acids. With 6 bases removed from V and 2 bases from J, the gap between germline ends came to 20 bases. The CDR3 reads CASRTTRDPNTYEQYF. DNA for the CDR3: TGTGCCAGCAGAACCACTCGGGACCCAAATACCTACGAGCAGTACTTC.

This rearrangement joins TRBV5-1 to TRBJ2-1, with 9 nucleotides matching TRBD2. The CDR3 is 15 residues long. J gave up 7 bases and V 0 bases, and 5 bases lay outside the gene matches. Looked up from germline, CDR1 is SGHRS and CDR2 is YFSETQ. The CDR3 loop is CASSLVAGVLNEQFF. DNA of the CDR3: TGCGCCAGCAGCTTGGTAGCGGGAGTATTGAATGAGCAGTTCTTC.

This clonotype was seen ten or more times. The chain links TRBV20-1 to TRBJ1-1; TRBD1 might be the D (5 bases). CDR3 length: 18 amino acids. Trimming cost V 0 bases and J 1 base, with 21 bases left between them. From germline, CDR1 is DFQATT and CDR2 SNEGSKA (reference sequence). In DNA, the CDR3 is TGCAGTGCTAGAGATGGGAGGGGTCCGGGGGGAGCGAACACTGAAGCTTTCTTT. It specifies CSARDGRGPGGANTEAFF.

This clonotype was seen more than once but under ten times. The V call is TRBV6-1, the J call TRBJ2-7; 9 bases fit TRBD2. This CDR3 spans 15 amino acids. V trimming: 6 bases; J trimming: 2 bases; junction bases outside the gene matches: 8. CDR1 is MNHNS, CDR2 SASEGT, per germline. The CDR3 nucleotides read TGTGCCAGCAGACCAATAGCGGGAGCGACCTACGAGCAGTACTTC. The encoded protein is CASRPIAGATYEQYF.

The chain has TRBV28 and TRBJ1-6; D is uncertain. The V and J ends lost 6 bases and 8 bases respectively, with 8 bases between them. The CDR3 has 12 residues. Per germline, CDR1 MDHEN and CDR2 SYDVKM. The CDR3 DNA reads as TGTGCCAGCAGCCCGCCGTATTCACCCCTCCACTTT. This codes for CASSPPYSPLHF.

There are a few counts of this clonotype. CDR3 amino acids: CASSWGLANGNGELFF. DNA for the CDR3: TGTGCCAGCAGCTGGGGACTAGCGAATGGGAACGGGGAGCTGTTTTTT. The J gene is TRBJ2-2, the V gene TRBV5-4; the match to TRBD2 covers 10 bases. With V trimmed by 3 bases and J by 7 bases, 9 bases remained unmatched. Germline V lookup: CDR1 SGHNT, CDR2 YYREEE (reference sequence). The CDR3 sequence is 16 residues long.

The CDR3 loop reads CASGRLAGAGEQYF. In DNA, the CDR3 is TGTGCCAGCGGCAGACTAGCGGGAGCTGGCGAGCAGTACTTC. The chain has TRBV12-3 or TRBV12-4 and TRBJ2-7; 12 nucleotides align to TRBD2. The V segment lost 8 bases and the J segment 6 bases; nucleotides outside the gene matches: 8. This CDR3 spans 14 amino acids.

In this sample, this clonotype turned up a few times. The chain is built from TRBV4-3 and TRBJ2-2; D gene ambiguous. Germline CDR1 reads LGHNA; CDR2 reads YSLEER. The CDR3 consists of 13 residues. The V end lost 3 bases, the J end lost 7 bases, and 9 bases lay between the germline ends. The CDR3 reads CASSHRGDGELFF. In DNA, the CDR3 is TGCGCCAGCAGCCATCGTGGGGACGGGGAGCTGTTTTTT.

This clonotype was observed a few times. V and J are TRBV5-1 and TRBJ1-1; D remains ambiguous. CDR3 length: 13 residues. In germline, CDR1 is SGHRS, CDR2 YFSETQ. V gave up 5 bases and J gave up 1 base, with 9 bases separating them. CDR3 nucleotide sequence: TGCGCCAGCAGGATAGGGCAGAACACTGAAGCTTTCTTT. Translation gives CASRIGQNTEAFF. Combining the CDR3 with reference TRBV5-1 and TRBJ1-1 gives the whole variable domain KAGVTQTPRYLIKTRGQQVTLSCSPISGHRSVSWYQQTPGQGLQFLFEYFSETQRNKGNFPGRFSGRQFSNSRSEMNVSTLELGDSALYLCASRIGQNTEAFFGQGTRLTVV.

The gene calls are TRBV21-1 and TRBJ2-1; the D call in the table, TRBD1, was not verified against the DNA. TRBV21-1 is an annotated pseudogene. The CDR3 spans 15 residues. The CDR3: CASSKIGQGLDEQFF. The CDR3 DNA reads TGTGCCAGCAGCAAAATAGGACAGGGGCTGGATGAGCAGTTCTTC.

The table lists this clonotype with a few counts. The chain couples TRBV7-2 to TRBJ2-7, with D unclear. CDR1 and CDR2 (germline): SGHTA, FQGNSA. CDR3 size: 13 residues. The V end was cut by 2 bases, the J end by 2 bases, with 7 bases between. CDR3 in amino acids: CASSLRSTYEQYF. CDR3 in DNA: TGTGCCAGCAGCTTACGCTCAACCTACGAGCAGTACTTC.

This clonotype was counted only a few times. The chain carries TRBV12-3 or TRBV12-4 and TRBJ2-2; no clear D gene. With 6 bases removed from V and 6 bases from J, the gap between germline ends came to 8 bases. The CDR3 extends over 12 amino acids. The CDR3 DNA follows: TGTGCCAGCAGACGCCGGGCCGGGGAGCTGTTTTTT. This translates into CASRRRAGELFF.

This clonotype appeared a few times. The chain carries TRBV29-1 and TRBJ2-1; D possibly corresponds to TRBD2 (5 bases). The CDR3 has 14 residues. In germline, CDR1 is SQVTM, CDR2 ANQGSEA. V lost 3 bases and J 9 bases, leaving 18 bases between the germline ends. The chain's CDR3 is CSVERRLTSGEQFF. CDR3 coding DNA: TGCAGCGTTGAGCGGAGGTTAACCTCCGGTGAGCAGTTCTTC.

The chain carries TRBV4-3 and TRBJ2-5; D not certain. Trimming pared 1 base from V and 2 bases from J, leaving 5 bases between. The germline V gene has CDR1 LGHNA and CDR2 YSLEER. The CDR3 covers 13 residues. Here the CDR3 reads CASSQVTQETQYF. CDR3 sequence (DNA): TGCGCCAGCAGCCAAGTGACTCAAGAGACCCAGTACTTC.

This clonotype was seen more than once but under ten times. The chain employs TRBV25-1 and TRBJ1-5; D might be TRBD1 (5 bases). The V gene lost 6 bases and the J gene lost 7 bases, with 16 bases spanning the gap. CDR1 and CDR2 (germline): MGHDK, SYGVNS. This CDR3 has 14 amino acids. Written as DNA, the CDR3 is TGTGCCAGCAGGGGCTCAGGGTGGAACCAGCCCCAGCATTTT. Protein sequence: CASRGSGWNQPQHF.

This clonotype was recorded a few times. The chain uses TRBV21-1 and TRBJ2-5; the table's D gene call, TRBD1, was not cross checked with the DNA. TRBV21-1 represents a pseudogene. There are 16 residues in the CDR3. The CDR3 DNA is TGTGCCAGCAGCTGTGCGGACAGGGATTGGGAAGAGACCCAGTACTTC. Residues: CASSCADRDWEETQYF.

This clonotype has just a few counts. The chain is built from TRBV20-1 and TRBJ2-5; a weak D match, TRBD2 (5 bases). Germline lookup yields CDR1 DFQATT and CDR2 SNEGSKA (reference sequence). The CDR3 extends over 13 amino acids. Trimming shortened V by 6 bases and J by 2 bases, and 13 bases separated the two germline ends. The CDR3 sequence: CSALSTGQETQYF. Here the CDR3 DNA reads TGCAGTGCCCTCTCCACGGGGCAAGAGACCCAGTACTTC.

A note on this clonotype: Its ends do not fully match the called genes, so a read error is possible. The V gene is TRBV10-1, the J gene TRBJ2-5; D is perhaps TRBD1 or TRBD2 (5 bases each). Germline CDR1 is WNHNN and CDR2 is SYGVQD (reference sequence). The CDR3 sequence is 13 residues long. The CDR3, as DNA: TGCGCCAGCAATGAGAGGGGAAGGGAGACCCAGTACTTC. It encodes CASNERGRETQYF.

V is TRBV4-3 and J is TRBJ2-7; D tentatively reads TRBD1 or TRBD2 (5 bases each). The CDR3 runs 16 residues. Between the trimmed V and J ends, which lost 3 bases and 1 base, there was a span of 16 bases. Germline lookup yields CDR1 LGHNA and CDR2 YSLEER. CDR3 loop: CASSQGPGTESYEQYF. As DNA, the CDR3 is TGCGCCAGCAGCCAGGGCCCCGGGACGGAATCCTACGAGCAGTACTTC.

The chain couples TRBV20-1 to TRBJ2-7; D may be TRBD2 (5 bases). This CDR3 has 12 amino acids. Looked up from germline, CDR1 is DFQATT and CDR2 is SNEGSKA (reference sequence). The V end lost 6 bases, the J end lost 9 bases, and 18 bases lay between the germline ends. The CDR3 spells CSAPFSLGGQYF. CDR3 coding DNA: TGCAGTGCCCCATTTTCTTTAGGAGGGCAGTACTTC.

The rearrangement uses TRBV7-8 and TRBJ1-2; TRBD1 might be the D (5 bases). CDR1 is SGHVS and CDR2 is FQNEAQ in the germline V gene. V lost 4 bases and J lost 4, with 13 bases in between. The CDR3 length is 14 residues. CDR3 protein: CASSSVAGVYGYTF. CDR3 DNA sequence: TGTGCCAGCAGCTCGGTTGCGGGGGTCTATGGCTACACCTTC.

This clonotype was recorded a few times. J is TRBJ2-3 and V is TRBV9; D remains ambiguous. V was pared by 1 base and J by 5 bases, with 14 bases between. CDR1 is SGDLS and CDR2 is YYNGEE in the germline V gene. CDR3 length: 15 residues. CDR3 amino acids: CASSVTPELVDTQYF. The DNA of the CDR3 is TGTGCCAGCAGCGTAACCCCGGAATTGGTAGATACGCAGTATTTT.

V usage is TRBV27 and J usage is TRBJ2-1; no clear D. The V gene's germline CDR1 is MNHEY and CDR2 SMNVEV (reference sequence). There are 14 residues in the CDR3. The germline V and J ends were trimmed by 5 bases and 7 bases, with 15 bases remaining between them. CDR3 in amino acids: CASSIIKEENEQFF. The CDR3 region has the DNA TGTGCCAGCAGTATAATAAAGGAAGAGAATGAGCAGTTCTTC.

V gene TRBV6-5 combines with J gene TRBJ2-7; D gene ambiguous. The CDR3 has 11 residues. Trimming left V 10 bases short and J 0 bases short, with 7 bases between. CDR1 and CDR2 from the germline V gene are MNHEY and SVGAGI. As DNA, the CDR3 is TGTGCCACCTCGGCCTCCTACGAGCAGTACTTC. Residues: CATSASYEQYF.

A few counts support this clonotype. The V gene is TRBV6-2 or TRBV6-3, the J gene TRBJ1-1; D unresolved. Germline loops: CDR1 MNHEY, CDR2 SVGEGT. The length of the CDR3 is 11 residues. The V gene lost 8 bases and the J gene lost 4 bases, with 8 bases spanning the gap. CDR3 DNA: TGTGCCAGCGGACTAGGCACTGAAGCTTTCTTT. Encoded protein: CASGLGTEAFF.

V gene TRBV20-1 combines with J gene TRBJ2-5, with 11 bases that match TRBD2. The junction had 9 bases not matched to a gene; V was cut back by 6 bases and J by 3 bases. Germline assignment: CDR1 DFQATT and CDR2 SNEGSKA (reference sequence). CDR3 length: 15 amino acids. CDR3 loop: CSAATILAGEETQYF. The CDR3 DNA reads TGCAGTGCCGCAACGATACTAGCGGGAGAAGAGACCCAGTACTTC.

This clonotype has just a few counts. The chain joins TRBV27 to TRBJ2-2, with 13 bases aligning to TRBD2. Trimming at V came to 6 bases and at J to 9 bases, leaving 10 bases not matched to a gene. The CDR3 is 16 amino acids. Germline V gene data show CDR1 as MNHEY and CDR2 as SMNVEV (reference sequence). For the CDR3, the DNA is TGTGCCAGCAGCTATGGACTAGCGGGAGCCCCCCGGGAGCTGTTTTTT. Amino acid sequence: CASSYGLAGAPRELFF.

The V and J genes are TRBV12-5 and TRBJ1-1, with 10 bases matching TRBD1. With V trimmed by 5 bases and J by 3 bases, 12 bases remained unmatched. In germline, CDR1 is LGHNT, CDR2 FRNRAP. The CDR3 extends over 17 amino acids. The CDR3 spells CASGTSGTGAWHTEAFF. The CDR3 coding sequence is TGTGCTAGTGGTACGTCCGGGACAGGGGCTTGGCACACTGAAGCTTTCTTT.

This clonotype was seen a few times. The chain uses TRBV20-1 and TRBJ2-3; possible D gene TRBD2, 5 bases. V gave up 2 bases and J gave up 3 bases, with 15 bases separating them. CDR3 length equals 15 residues. In germline, CDR1 is DFQATT, CDR2 SNEGSKA (reference sequence). In DNA, the CDR3 is TGCAGTGCTAGAACCTCAGCGGTAGATACAGATACGCAGTATTTT. Translated, it gives CSARTSAVDTDTQYF.